This is a list of T cell receptor beta chains from one sample in a study of beta chain features in type 1 diabetes. Clones were read by immunoSEQ multiplex PCR, and TCRdb kept only the in-frame ones, dropping some. The repertoire holds roughly 160,000 clones, with 6% to 9% as singletons. The sequencing sample was made of central memory CD4+ T cells from blood. These receptor sequences come from a man aged 18 to 35 with type 1 diabetes. The CDR3 runs from the conserved cysteine through the conserved F or W.

TRBV4-1 CASSQVPNRGGELFF
TRBV7-9 CASSLNYRVGEPLHF
TRBV10-1 CASSEGSGSGTQYF
TRBV9 CASSSPRETQYF
TRBV29-1 CSEQGAREQFF
TRBV6-5 CASHDTGTGNEQYF
TRBV19 CASSIDGQGTPTEAFF
TRBV5-5 CASLDRGGYGYTF
TRBV5-1 CASRPGLAGQTQYF
TRBV7-2 CASRSAGGTYEQYF
TRBV6-5 CASSLTGGSNYGYTF
TRBV25-1 CASSEPPDNEQFF
TRBV30 CAWSGGRPSYNEQFF
TRBV30 CAWIAGDTQYF
TRBV4-1 CASSQLGGDSTDTQYF
TRBV28 CASRPTGDTQYF
TRBV2 CASRPGLLLQPINNEQFF
TRBV5-8 CASSLGVYTEAFF
TRBV9 CASSVGPGNTDTQYF
TRBV2 CASSVRREAGELFF
TRBV5-1 CASRRMEGTRITGELFF
TRBV19 CASSTRTGGYTF
TRBV11-2 CASSFGGPGDTQYF
TRBV30 CAWNREVNGQFF
TRBV16 CASSHRSDRGSYEQYF
TRBV4-2 CASRAGTGDFTEAFF
TRBV5-4 CASSPGQMYNEQFF
TRBV11-2 CASSLSGYQETQYF
TRBV5-1 CASSLSGRAYNEQFF
TRBV18 CASSPRQGAEYEQYF
TRBV2 CASSLLRTGQETQYF
TRBV28 CASSPGTAITDTQYF
TRBV28 CASLTGGFGNTIYF
TRBV5-1 CASSWDTGSYEQYF
TRBV14 CASSQIMRATEAFF
TRBV19 CASSKQGADYGYTF
TRBV6-5 CASSRGGNQPQHF
TRBV6-5 CASSYFQGKGYTF
TRBV18 CASSPTGTGNSPLHF
TRBV7-9 CASSFNANPGEKLFF
TRBV15 CATSRDLGAETQYF
TRBV2 CASSVNTGELFF
TRBV11-2 CASSPTGDGTDTQYF
TRBV29-1 CSVGPPASGETQYF
TRBV30 CASQRGIYNEQFF
TRBV19 CASTWQGGDTQYF
TRBV18 CASSPAQGAGEQYF
TRBV11-2 CASTVLDRDYNEQFF
TRBV7-9 CASSSTRTRYNEQFF
TRBV6-5 CASSYLGQGEAFF
TRBV6-5 CASGGQTYEQYF
TRBV25-1 CASSSRTGGDFDKNIQYF
TRBV28 CASRPTGGTEAFF
TRBV30 CAWQHWTGGFWNEQFF
TRBV19 CASSRGLQETQYF
TRBV14 CASSLLQETQYF
TRBV11-3 CASSFSHNEQFF
TRBV7-2 CASSPSRSLYEQYF
TRBV11-2 CASSLAGVNEQFF